The rows below give T cell receptor beta chains drawn from one sample of a study of shared clonotypes between healthy human individuals. Repertoires were generated with immunoSEQ multiplex PCR, while TCRdb's copy carries only in-frame clones and drops some. The top ten clones hold about 0.45% of a sample with roughly 1,500,000 clones, 95% to 99% of them seen once. The sequenced sample was naive CD4+ T cells sorted from blood. Receptors were obtained from a man aged 30-40 years in good health. Each CDR3 is given with its conserved first and last residue. Fields, in order: D gene, clone size, V gene, J gene, CDR3 protein, CDR3 DNA. D genes are given only for firm matches. Part of the rows lack a size; the others show once, few, many or a class for expanded clones.

.	.	TRBV19	TRBJ1-5	CASSIDRVQPQHF	TGTGCCAGTAGTATAGATCGGGTACAGCCCCAGCATTTT
.	.	TRBV29-1	TRBJ1-1	CSAGEGPGGGTEAFF	TGCAGCGCCGGGGAGGGGCCCGGAGGTGGCACTGAAGCTTTCTTT
TRBD1	.	TRBV6-5	TRBJ1-2	CASSSRQGLVPYGYTF	TGTGCCAGCAGTTCCCGACAGGGACTAGTGCCCTATGGCTACACCTTC
TRBD2	.	TRBV11-2	TRBJ2-7	CASSLIAGGVSYEQYF	TGTGCCAGCAGCTTAATTGCGGGAGGTGTATCCTACGAGCAGTACTTC
.	.	TRBV19	TRBJ2-5	CASSTTVGETQYF	TGTGCCAGTTCCACGACAGTTGGGGAGACCCAGTACTTC
TRBD2	once	TRBV10-3	TRBJ2-2	CAIEASGAGELFF	TGTGCCATCGAGGCTAGCGGGGCCGGGGAGCTGTTTTTT
.	.	TRBV11-3	TRBJ1-1	CASSLDRQRSNTEAFF	TGTGCCAGCAGCTTAGATAGACAGAGGTCGAACACTGAAGCTTTCTTT
.	.	TRBV2	TRBJ1-1	CASVTDMNTEAFF	TGTGCCAGCGTGACAGATATGAACACTGAAGCTTTCTTT
TRBD2	.	TRBV2	TRBJ2-7	CASSGGGSSYEQYF	TGTGCCAGCAGTGGTGGCGGGAGCTCCTACGAGCAGTACTTC
TRBD2	.	TRBV25-1	TRBJ2-3	CASSSSGGADTQYF	TGTGCCAGCAGTTCTAGCGGGGGAGCAGATACGCAGTATTTT
TRBD1	.	TRBV7-9	TRBJ1-5	CASSLGDRGREGNQPQHF	TGTGCCAGCAGCTTAGGGGACAGGGGGCGCGAAGGCAATCAGCCCCAGCATTTT
TRBD1	once	TRBV4-1	TRBJ1-4	CASSQPGQSLNEKLFF	TGCGCCAGCAGCCAGCCGGGACAGAGCCTTAATGAAAAACTGTTTTTT
TRBD2	.	TRBV5-1	TRBJ2-1	CASSTSGVDNEQFF	TGCGCCAGCTCCACTAGCGGGGTGGACAATGAGCAGTTCTTC
.	once	TRBV11-2	TRBJ2-7	CASSLTRAGAYEQYF	TGTGCCAGCAGCTTAACCCGCGCAGGGGCCTACGAGCAGTACTTC
.	.	TRBV29-1	TRBJ2-1	CSGANNEQFF	TGCAGCGGGGCCAACAATGAGCAGTTCTTC
TRBD2	.	TRBV9	TRBJ2-7	CASSPPHAGASEQYF	TGTGCCAGCAGCCCCCCCCACGCGGGAGCTAGCGAGCAGTACTTC
TRBD1	.	TRBV10-2	TRBJ2-2	CASSGTGVTGELFF	TGCGCCAGCAGTGGGACAGGGGTCACCGGGGAGCTGTTTTTT
TRBD1	.	TRBV18	TRBJ2-5	CASSPPGQRQETQYF	TGTGCCAGCTCACCACCGGGACAGAGACAAGAGACCCAGTACTTC
.	.	TRBV19	TRBJ2-7	CASSPPGAPLNEQYF	TGTGCCAGTAGTCCTCCCGGGGCCCCCCTAAACGAGCAGTACTTC
.	.	TRBV9	TRBJ2-3	CASSAVPGAQQYF	TGTGCCAGCAGCGCGGTCCCCGGGGCTCAACAGTATTTT